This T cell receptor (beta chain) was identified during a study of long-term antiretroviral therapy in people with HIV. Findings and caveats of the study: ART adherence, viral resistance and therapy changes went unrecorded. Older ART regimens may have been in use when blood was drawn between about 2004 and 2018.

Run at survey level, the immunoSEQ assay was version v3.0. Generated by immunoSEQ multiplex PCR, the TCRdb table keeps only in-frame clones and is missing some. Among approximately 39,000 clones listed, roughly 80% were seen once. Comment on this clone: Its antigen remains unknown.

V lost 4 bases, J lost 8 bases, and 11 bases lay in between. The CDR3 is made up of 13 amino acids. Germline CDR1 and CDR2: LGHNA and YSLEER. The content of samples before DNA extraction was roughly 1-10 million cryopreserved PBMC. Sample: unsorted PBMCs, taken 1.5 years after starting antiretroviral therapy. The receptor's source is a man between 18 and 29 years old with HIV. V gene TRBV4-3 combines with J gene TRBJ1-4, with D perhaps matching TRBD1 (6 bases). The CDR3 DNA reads TGCGCCAGCAGCCGGAAAGGGGGGGAAAAACTGTTTTTT. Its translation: CASSRKGGEKLFF.